Listed below are T cell receptor beta chains from one sample, sequenced in a study of T cell clones after liver transplantation. This table comes from immunoSEQ multiplex PCR, and its TCRdb copy is limited to in-frame clones, with some not included. The sample includes roughly 4,500 clones, 20% to 30% of them seen just once. These TCRs are of unknown antigen specificity. Sequenced input: CD4+ T cells from cultured PBMCs. The source is a human patient who received a liver transplant. A share of the T cells may be of graft donor origin. The CDR3 runs from the conserved cysteine through the conserved F or W. The D gene is left open where the match is weak. The listing skips clone size in some rows; elsewhere it reads once, few, many or a size class.

TRBV5-4,13,few,NA,TRBJ2-5,TGTGCCAGCAGCTTTGACCGAGGGGAGACCCAGTACTTC,CASSFDRGETQYF
TRBV7-2,15,medium-sized,NA,TRBJ1-5,TGTGCCAGCAGCTTTTCCCCAGGCCCCAATCAGCCCCAGCATTTT,CASSFSPGPNQPQHF
TRBV11-2,16,few,TRBD2,TRBJ2-1,TGTGCCAGCAGGCCTATAGCGGGAGGGTGGTACAATGAGCAGTTCTTC,CASRPIAGGWYNEQFF
TRBV14,15,large,NA,TRBJ1-1,TGTGCCAGCAGCCGACTAGGGCAGGGAAACACTGAAGCTTTCTTT,CASSRLGQGNTEAFF
TRBV9,16,few,NA,TRBJ1-6,TGTGCCAGCAGCAACTTACCGGGACTGGGGGAATCACCCCTCCACTTT,CASSNLPGLGESPLHF
TRBV6-6,16,few,TRBD1,TRBJ2-7,TGTGCCAGCAGTTACGGCAGGGGGCTGTCCGGGTACGAGCAGTACTTC,CASSYGRGLSGYEQYF
TRBV10-3,15,NA,NA,TRBJ1-2,TGTGCCAGCAGTTATGGGGGGACAACTAACTATGGCTACACCTTC,CASSYGGTTNYGYTF
TRBV5-4,15,NA,TRBD2,TRBJ2-5,TGTGCCAGCAGCTTAAAACTAGCGGGAGAGGAGACCCAGTACTTC,CASSLKLAGEETQYF
TRBV30,13,large,NA,TRBJ1-4,TGTGCCTGGGCAGGGGCGAGTAATGAAAAACTGTTTTTT,CAWAGASNEKLFF
TRBV4-1,14,NA,NA,TRBJ1-5,TGCGCCAGCAGCCCCGAGGCTATGGATCAGCCCCAGCATTTT,CASSPEAMDQPQHF
TRBV7-6,13,few,NA,TRBJ2-7,TGTGCCAGCAGCTTACGGGGCTCCTACGAGCAGTACTTC,CASSLRGSYEQYF
TRBV14,15,few,NA,TRBJ2-5,TGTGCCAGCAGCCGGGGTAGCGGTAACTTTGAGACCCAGTACTTC,CASSRGSGNFETQYF
TRBV7-3,16,few,TRBD2,TRBJ2-4,TGTGCCAGCAGCCTCAGACTAGCGGGAGATAAAGACATTCAGTACTTC,CASSLRLAGDKDIQYF
TRBV30,12,NA,TRBD2,TRBJ2-1,TGTGCCTGGAGCTTGAAAGCGGGATTTGCGTTCTTC,CAWSLKAGFAFF
TRBV7-9,12,medium-sized,NA,TRBJ1-1,TGTGCCAGCAGCTTAACAGTCGGCAGGGCTTTCTTT,CASSLTVGRAFF
TRBV9,16,few,TRBD2,TRBJ2-1,TGTGCCAGCAGCGTCCTTAGCGGGGGGGCGGGCAATGAGCAGTTCTTC,CASSVLSGGAGNEQFF
TRBV6-6,14,few,NA,TRBJ2-5,TGTGCCAGCAGTTACACCCCCTCAAAAGAGACCCAGTACTTC,CASSYTPSKETQYF
TRBV29-1,13,few,TRBD1,TRBJ1-2,TGCAGCGGAGCCCGGGACAGGGGGTCTGGCTACACCTTC,CSGARDRGSGYTF
TRBV28,12,few,NA,TRBJ2-7,TGTGCCAGCAATCAGGGACCCTACGAGCAGTACTTC,CASNQGPYEQYF
TRBV18,13,NA,NA,TRBJ1-1,TGTGCCAGCTCACCTAGAACACAGGGTGAAGCTTTCTTT,CASSPRTQGEAFF
TRBV4-3,17,NA,TRBD2,TRBJ2-3,TGCGCCAGCAGCCAAGAATCAGGGACTAGCGGGGTCGATACGCAGTATTTT,CASSQESGTSGVDTQYF
TRBV2,14,NA,TRBD2,TRBJ2-7,TGTGCCAGCAAGACGGGAGGCCTCCTCTACGAGCAGTACTTC,CASKTGGLLYEQYF
TRBV19,14,NA,NA,TRBJ2-5,TGTGCCAGTAGTGAACGACATACACAAGAGACCCAGTACTTC,CASSERHTQETQYF
TRBV29-1,13,few,TRBD1,TRBJ2-2,TGCAGCGGAAGGACAGGGGACACCGGGGAGCTGTTTTTT,CSGRTGDTGELFF